This T cell receptor (beta chain) was sequenced for a study of CD4 T cells in relation to SARS-CoV-2 and coronaviruses. About the research overall: PBMCs were cultured with antigen for roughly nine days before TCR beta sequencing. Overall study findings and caveats: Each donor contributed either pre-pandemic or post-infection samples, not both.

Details on this clone: The target antigen is unknown.

CD4+ T cells from unexposed donors were obtained before the COVID-19 pandemic (2011-2018). CD4+ T cells were isolated from the cells after 10 days of culture. Cells permitting, SARS-CoV-2 S/N and four cold-coronavirus spikes were tested on unexposed-donor CD4+ T cells. PBMCs were plated at two million per well in IL-2-containing medium. Here immunoSEQ multiplex PCR was the method, and the copy in TCRdb shows in-frame clones only, minus some. The sample includes 20,000 to 25,000 clones, about 75% of them seen just once. The CDR3 is 15 residues long. Germline loops: CDR1 LNHDA, CDR2 SQIVND (reference sequence). The V gene lost 4 bases and the J gene lost 4 bases, with 17 bases spanning the gap.

The chain couples TRBV19 to TRBJ2-7, with D tentatively TRBD2 (6 bases). Source material: CD4+ T cells from PBMCs, cultured in vitro. The source is a human donor in good health. The CDR3 sequence is CASSTPRVAVYEQYF. The CDR3 nucleotides read TGTGCCAGTAGTACACCAAGGGTAGCGGTGTACGAGCAGTACTTC.